This T cell receptor (beta chain) originates from a study of OX40 agonist ivuxolimab in advanced cancers. CDR3 length equals 13 residues. Germline lookup yields CDR1 SNHLY and CDR2 FYNNEI. V was trimmed by 4 bases and J by 2 bases, leaving 8 bases between them. Sequencing used immunoSEQ multiplex PCR; TCRdb keeps in-frame clones, though not all of them. The sample lists 70,000 or so clones; 75% to 90% were seen once. This clonotype originated in an adult with an advanced solid tumor such as melanoma, head and neck, liver or kidney cancer. Source: CD4+ or CD8+ T cells sorted from blood, taken in a trial of the OX40 agonist ivuxolimab. This chain uses TRBV2 with TRBJ1-1; tentatively, D is TRBD1 (5 bases). The CDR3 protein is CASSVQGNTEAFF. The DNA of the CDR3 is TGTGCCAGCAGTGTCCAGGGTAACACTGAAGCTTTCTTT.